This is a list of T cell receptor beta chains from one sample in a study of T-cell memory formation after mild COVID-19. MiXCR was run by TCRdb on the 5' RACE reads, yielding one entry per CDR3 protein. Of roughly 130,000 distinct CDR3 sequences detected, about 15% appear once; the ten largest clones hold 4.5% to 5.5%. The source material was PBMCs or a T cell subset sorted from them (not recorded which). The receptors derive from a man younger than 30 who had mild COVID-19 (a few samples of this study predate the infection). Cell type and time point are not known. The conserved cysteine and the conserved F or W are not part of the CDR3 here. Size is omitted from some rows. Given values are once, few, many or a class for expanded clones.

J gene | V gene | clone size | CDR3 protein
TRBJ2-7 | TRBV4-3 | . | ASSPDLGSPYGQY
TRBJ2-5 | TRBV6-2/TRBV6-3 | . | ASSWGQGGETQY
TRBJ1-2 | TRBV7-3 | few | ASSLGDRNAGYT
TRBJ2-6 | TRBV12-3/TRBV12-4 | . | ASSWDAGAGANVLT
TRBJ2-2 | TRBV25-1 | . | ASSVPVGGGLNTGELF
TRBJ2-5 | TRBV7-3 | . | ASSLSPSAKTQY
TRBJ2-5 | TRBV25-1 | few | ASSRDRPPQETQY
TRBJ1-5 | TRBV12-3/TRBV12-4 | . | ASSLGGYSNQPQH
TRBJ2-2 | TRBV6-5 | many | ASSWGLF
TRBJ2-3 | TRBV12-5 | few | ASGLVQTTDTQY
TRBJ2-3 | TRBV20-1 | many | SAASGSDTQY
TRBJ2-1 | TRBV7-3 | few | ASSSTPDNEQF
TRBJ2-3 | TRBV30 | . | AWSGRGQPQFTDTQY
TRBJ2-3 | TRBV5-1 | few | ASSLSGAKTDTQY
TRBJ1-1 | TRBV4-2 | few | ASSQDAGAF
TRBJ1-2 | TRBV18 | . | ASSRESGTNYGYT
TRBJ1-3 | TRBV24-1 | . | ATEEATASGNTIY
TRBJ1-1 | TRBV24-1 | . | ATSDYRGTAF
TRBJ1-1 | TRBV5-1 | . | ASSLSIQGEAF
TRBJ2-5 | TRBV20-1 | few | SARDRETQY
TRBJ2-3 | TRBV11-1 | . | ASSFGLAGGADTQY
TRBJ2-3 | TRBV9 | . | ASSPVERSTDTQY
TRBJ2-7 | TRBV7-6 | . | ASSLGVGEDYEQY
TRBJ2-1 | TRBV20-1 | few | SANSGAWMEQF
TRBJ2-3 | TRBV12-3/TRBV12-4 | many | ASRSDRPSTDTQY
TRBJ1-1 | TRBV7-9 | . | ASSLGLTEAF
TRBJ2-1 | TRBV4-3 | few | ASSRGLANEQF